One sample yielded the 17 T cell receptor beta chains listed below, sequenced in a study of blood T cell repertoires in COVID-19. Measured with immunoSEQ multiplex PCR; TCRdb has only the in-frame clones, and not every one. The sample shows hundreds of thousands of clones, 85% to 90% of them seen only once. The sequenced sample consisted of peripheral blood. The receptors here all came from a man aged 45-60 years with COVID-19, enrolled during active disease.

This rearrangement joins TRBV10-3 to TRBJ1-2; 10 bases map to TRBD1. V was clipped by 8 bases and J by 8 bases; unmatched bases: 8. The germline V gene encodes CDR1 ENHRY and CDR2 SYGVKD. CDR3 length equals 13 residues. CDR3 amino acids: CAIETGQGVGYTF. The CDR3 DNA reads TGTGCCATCGAGACCGGACAGGGGGTGGGCTACACCTTC.

The V and J genes are TRBV6-2 or TRBV6-3 and TRBJ2-7; D is perhaps TRBD1 (6 bases). The germline V gene encodes CDR1 MNHEY and CDR2 SVGEGT. CDR3 length: 13 residues. Between the trimmed V and J ends, which lost 3 bases and 2 bases, there was a span of 8 bases. CDR3 in amino acids: CASSYTGTYEQYF. The DNA for the CDR3 is TGTGCCAGCAGTTATACAGGGACCTACGAGCAGTACTTC.

With respect to this clone: This same CDR3 is encoded by further DNA sequences in the sample. The chain has TRBV19 and TRBJ2-1; 9 nucleotides match TRBD1. Per the germline V gene, CDR1 is LNHDA and CDR2 is SQIVND (reference sequence). With 4 bases clipped from V and 2 bases from J, the junction kept 3 bases outside the gene matches. The CDR3 runs 15 residues. The CDR3 DNA follows: TGTGCCAGTAGTAGGGGACAGGGTCCCTACAATGAGCAGTTCTTC. This encodes CASSRGQGPYNEQFF.

This clone was seen more than once but under ten times. Additional DNA sequences in this sample encode the identical CDR3. The V and J genes are TRBV11-2 and TRBJ1-5, with TRBD1 identical over 7 bases. This CDR3 spans 14 amino acids. In germline, CDR1 is SGHAT, CDR2 FQNNGV. Unmatched junction bases numbered 5, after V lost 5 bases and J lost 4 bases. The CDR3 region is CASSPGTANQPQHF. In DNA form, the CDR3 reads TGTGCCAGCAGCCCAGGGACAGCTAATCAGCCCCAGCATTTT.

The genes are TRBV6-2 or TRBV6-3 and TRBJ2-2; TRBD2 matches 11 bases. This CDR3 contains 16 residues. Germline assignment: CDR1 MNHEY and CDR2 SVGEGT. With V trimmed by 5 bases and J by 6 bases, 8 bases remained unmatched. The CDR3 DNA reads as TGTGCCAGCAGTCTGACTAGCGGGGTTGTTTCCGGGGAGCTGTTTTTT. This translates into CASSLTSGVVSGELFF.

The chain employs TRBV10-3 and TRBJ1-1; a weak D match, TRBD1 (5 bases). The CDR3 totals 13 residues. Trimming left V 6 bases short and J 6 bases short, with 14 bases between. CDR1 and CDR2 from the germline V gene are ENHRY and SYGVKD. The CDR3 nucleotides are TGTGCCATCAGGACCCAGGGTGAGGCTGAAGCTTTCTTT. This codes for CAIRTQGEAEAFF.

The CDR3 coding sequence is TGTGCCAGCATCAGTCACAGGTCTATCACAGATACGCAGTATTTT. Its protein is CASISHRSITDTQYF. The chain is built from TRBV6-5 and TRBJ2-3; D is possibly TRBD1 (5 bases). Trimming removed 7 bases from V and 2 bases from J, with 16 bases in between. Germline V gene sequence: CDR1 MNHEY, CDR2 SVGAGI. CDR3 length: 15 amino acids.

The V call is TRBV11-2, the J call TRBJ2-1; D remains unclear. Germline assignment: CDR1 SGHAT and CDR2 FQNNGV. CDR3 length: 14 amino acids. V lost 5 bases and J 5 bases, leaving 13 bases between the germline ends. CDR3 nucleotides: TGTGCCAGCAGCCCTCGCGGAGAACACAATGAGCAGTTCTTC. It specifies CASSPRGEHNEQFF. The variable domain in full, with the rest retrieved from reference TRBV11-2 and TRBJ2-1, is EAGVAQSPRYKIIEKRQSVAFWCNPISGHATLYWYQQILGQGPKLLIQFQNNGVVDDSQLPKDRFSAERLKGVDSTLKIQPAKLEDSAVYLCASSPRGEHNEQFFGPGTRLTVL.

The V and J genes are TRBV30 and TRBJ1-6; TRBD1 matches at 9 bases. CDR1 and CDR2 (germline): GTSNPN, SVGIG (reference sequence). V dropped 1 base and J dropped 6; count of bases not matched to a gene: 4. This CDR3 has 15 amino acids. The CDR3 bases are TGTGCCTGGAGTGAGGGACAGGGCGCTAATTCACCCCTCCACTTT. This translates into CAWSEGQGANSPLHF. The full variable domain, completed using reference TRBV30 and TRBJ1-6, is SQTIHQWPATLVQPVGSPLSLECTVEGTSNPNLYWYRQAAGRGLQLLFYSVGIGQISSEVPQNLSASRPQDRQFILSSKKLLLSDSGFYLCAWSEGQGANSPLHFGNGTRLTVT.

The rearrangement links TRBV2 to TRBJ2-7, with no clear D. V lost 6 bases, J lost 0 bases, and 12 bases lay in between. Germline V gives CDR1 SNHLY, CDR2 FYNNEI. The CDR3 sequence is 14 residues long. In DNA form, the CDR3 reads TGTGCCAGCAGCCGCATGCCGAGCTCCTACGAGCAGTACTTC. Translation gives CASSRMPSSYEQYF.

The rearrangement uses TRBV23-1 and TRBJ1-1; no firm D call. TRBV23-1 is annotated as an ORF whose role is uncertain. Trimming cost V 4 bases and J 7 bases, with 16 bases left between them. The CDR3 is made up of 14 amino acids. Here the CDR3 reads CASSRPIRGFEAFF. The CDR3, as DNA: TGCGCCAGCAGTCGTCCAATTAGAGGTTTTGAAGCTTTCTTT.

The chain joins TRBV30 to TRBJ2-7; 7 nucleotides match TRBD1. Looked up from germline, CDR1 is GTSNPN and CDR2 is SVGIG (reference sequence). Trimming at V came to 5 bases and at J to 4 bases, leaving 5 bases not matched to a gene. The CDR3 has 12 amino acids. CDR3 protein: CAWATGSYEQYF. CDR3 nucleotide sequence: TGTGCCTGGGCGACAGGGTCGTACGAGCAGTACTTC.

This clone was picked up one time. The chain carries TRBV19 and TRBJ1-2, with a tentative D call TRBD1 (6 bases). The CDR3 is 14 residues long. V was cut by 7 bases and J by 4 bases, with 16 bases left in between. CDR1 LNHDA and CDR2 SQIVND come from the germline V gene (reference sequence). The CDR3 DNA reads TGTGCCAGTAAGGGGGGGACGACAGTCTATGGCTACACCTTC. As protein: CASKGGTTVYGYTF.

The CDR3 coding sequence is TGTGCCAGTAGCGGGGGACCCCTTCTTCAGCCCCAGCATTTT. This sequence encodes CASSGGPLLQPQHF. The J gene is TRBJ1-5, the V gene TRBV19, with D possibly being TRBD1 (5 bases). The CDR3 covers 14 residues. Trimming removed 6 bases at V and 6 bases at J, with 15 bases between. CDR1 LNHDA and CDR2 SQIVND come from the germline V gene (reference sequence).

V is TRBV6-5 and J is TRBJ1-1, with 8 bases that match TRBD1. Trimming cost V 4 bases and J 1 base; bases outside gene matches: 2. CDR3 length equals 14 residues. Germline V gives CDR1 MNHEY, CDR2 SVGAGI. The CDR3 sequence: CASSSTGGNTEAFF. The DNA for the CDR3 is TGTGCCAGCAGTTCCACAGGGGGGAACACTGAAGCTTTCTTT.

This chain uses TRBV7-3 with TRBJ2-2; 9 bases are shared with TRBD1. This CDR3 is built from 15 residues. V lost 5 bases to trimming and J lost 4 bases; unmatched junction nucleotides: 5. Germline CDR1 is SGHTA and CDR2 is FQGTGA. This CDR3 is CASSLGDRVTGELFF. CDR3 bases: TGTGCCAGCAGCCTGGGGGACAGGGTCACCGGGGAGCTGTTTTTT. The full variable domain, in which reference TRBV7-3 and TRBJ2-2 provide the parts outside the CDR3, is GAGVSQTPSNKVTEKGKYVELRCDPISGHTALYWYRQSLGQGPEFLIYFQGTGAADDSGLPNDRFFAVRPEGSVSTLKIQRTERGDSAVYLCASSLGDRVTGELFFGEGSRLTVL.

This clone is a singleton in its sample. This chain joins TRBV7-8 and TRBJ2-1, with TRBD2 identical over 13 bases. Trimming cost V 5 bases and J 2 bases; bases outside gene matches: 12. Germline V gives CDR1 SGHVS, CDR2 FQNEAQ. The CDR3 has 19 amino acids. The CDR3 reads CASSPGTSGNTSAYNEQFF. The CDR3 DNA is TGTGCCAGCAGCCCGGGGACTAGCGGGAATACCTCCGCCTACAATGAGCAGTTCTTC.